The 13 T cell receptor beta chains below all came from one sample that was sequenced in a study of T cells in localized non-small cell lung cancer. Some clones are missing from TCRdb's copy, which holds only in-frame ones; the method was immunoSEQ multiplex PCR. The sample contains some 1,900 clones, approximately 32% of which appear only once. The specimen was lung tumor tissue, collected before any cancer treatment. Receptor source: a female donor older than 55 with stage I squamous cell lung carcinoma.

This clone was counted a few times. This chain uses TRBV9 with TRBJ2-7; D is undetermined. Trimming took 6 bases from V and 3 from J, leaving 13 bases between them. There are 13 residues in the CDR3. The germline V gene encodes CDR1 SGDLS and CDR2 YYNGEE. The CDR3 is CASISPGHYEQYF. CDR3 coding DNA: TGTGCCAGCATAAGCCCCGGGCACTACGAGCAGTACTTC. Full variable domain (rest looked up from reference TRBV9 and TRBJ2-7): DSGVTQTPKHLITATGQRVTLRCSPRSGDLSVYWYQQSLDQGLQFLIQYYNGEERAKGNILERFSAQQFPDLHSELNLSSLELGDSALYFCASISPGHYEQYFGPGTRLTVT.

The genes are TRBV6-8 and TRBJ2-2; D is unclear. Trimming pared 6 bases from V and 6 bases from J, leaving 8 bases between. The CDR3 runs 12 residues. The germline CDR1 and CDR2 sequences are MNHGY and SAAAGT. The DNA of the CDR3 is TGTGCCAGCAGCCAGTTGGCCGGGGAGCTGTTTTTT. Translated: CASSQLAGELFF.

The rearrangement uses TRBV5-1 and TRBJ2-1; 11 nucleotides match TRBD2. V was clipped by 5 bases and J by 7 bases; unmatched bases: 8. This CDR3 has 15 residues. The germline CDR1 and CDR2 sequences are SGHRS and YFSETQ. The chain's CDR3 is CASRLLAGGYNEQFF. The CDR3 DNA follows: TGCGCCAGCAGACTTTTAGCGGGAGGGTATAATGAGCAGTTCTTC.

The chain is built from TRBV29-1 and TRBJ1-2; D is possibly TRBD1 (5 bases). V was trimmed by 4 bases and J by 8 bases, leaving 14 bases between them. The CDR3 totals 12 residues. The germline CDR1 and CDR2 sequences are SQVTM and ANQGSEA. CDR3 bases: TGCAGCGTTGGGGTCAGGGAGGAAGGCTACACCTTC. It is translated as CSVGVREEGYTF.

The V and J genes are TRBV2 and TRBJ2-2; D call uncertain. The CDR3 has 12 residues. Germline loops: CDR1 SNHLY, CDR2 FYNNEI. V was shortened by 7 bases and J by 6 bases, with 9 bases between the two germline ends. The CDR3 sequence: CASTPAAGELFF. CDR3 nucleotide sequence: TGTGCCAGCACCCCCGCGGCCGGGGAGCTGTTTTTT.

V usage is TRBV19 and J usage is TRBJ1-5; perhaps TRBD1 as D (6 bases). The germline V gene encodes CDR1 LNHDA and CDR2 SQIVND (reference sequence). The CDR3 spans 16 residues. Trimming took 5 bases from V and 15 from J, leaving 29 bases between them. CDR3 protein: CASSRGSNRDKLAPHF. In nucleotides, the CDR3 is TGTGCCAGTAGTCGGGGCTCAAACCGGGACAAGTTAGCCCCGCATTTT. Using reference TRBV19 and TRBJ1-5 for the parts outside the CDR3, the full variable domain is DGGITQSPKYLFRKEGQNVTLSCEQNLNHDAMYWYRQDPGQGLRLIYYSQIVNDFQKGDIAEGYSVSREKKESFPLTVTSAQKNPTAFYLCASSRGSNRDKLAPHFGDGTRLSIL.

A remark on this clone: A base was left unread or ambiguous, and X is written for its residue. This sequence joins TRBV5-1 and TRBJ2-3; TRBD2 is a possible D gene (5 bases). Germline CDR1 and CDR2: SGHRS and YFSETQ. The CDR3 runs 16 residues. V was pared by 2 bases and J by 1 base, with 14 bases between. Here the CDR3 reads CASSFMGGXRTDTQYF. The DNA for the CDR3 is TGCGCCAGCAGCTTCATGGGCGGGRGACGCACAGATACGCAGTATTTT.

The V call is TRBV28, the J call TRBJ2-1; D is unclear. Trimming stripped 6 bases from V and 6 bases from J, with 9 bases between. Germline V gene data show CDR1 as MDHEN and CDR2 as SYDVKM. The CDR3 covers 12 residues. The CDR3 DNA sequence: TGTGCCAGCAGGGGTTTAGGCAATGAGCAGTTCTTC. Its protein is CASRGLGNEQFF.

Comment on this clone: At one end, the junction sequence differs from germline, possibly due to a read error. In DNA, the CDR3 is TGTGCCAGTAGTATAGAGGGGGAGACTCAGTACTTC. Translated, it gives CASSIEGETQYF. The rearrangement joins TRBV19 to TRBJ2-5; perhaps D is TRBD1 or TRBD2 (5 bases each). This CDR3 has 12 residues. Per the germline V gene, CDR1 is LNHDA and CDR2 is SQIVND (reference sequence).

The rearrangement uses TRBV19 and TRBJ2-3; no reliable D call. Trimming shortened V by 7 bases and J by 5 bases, and 10 bases separated the two germline ends. CDR1 is LNHDA and CDR2 is SQIVND in the germline V gene (reference sequence). The CDR3 loop spans 12 amino acids. The DNA for the CDR3 is TGTGCCAGTACCCAGGACGAAGATACGCAGTATTTT. It codes for CASTQDEDTQYF.

The chain links TRBV6-9 to TRBJ2-7; a possible D gene is TRBD2 (6 bases). The germline V gene encodes CDR1 MNHGY and CDR2 SVAAGI. The V end lost 3 bases, the J end lost 5 bases, and 17 bases lay between the germline ends. The CDR3 length is 15 residues. The CDR3 reads CASSYYGSRGNEQYF. The CDR3 bases are TGTGCCAGCAGTTACTATGGCAGTCGGGGGAACGAGCAGTACTTC.

The chain combines TRBV5-1 with TRBJ2-5; possibly TRBD1 or TRBD2 for D (7 bases each). The CDR3 sequence is 15 residues long. V was cut by 0 bases and J by 4 bases, with 13 bases left in between. Germline assignment: CDR1 SGHRS and CDR2 YFSETQ. In DNA, the CDR3 is TGCGCCAGCAGCTTGGCCACAGGGGAGGGAGAGACCCAGTACTTC. It is translated as CASSLATGEGETQYF.

There are a few counts of this clone. The V call is TRBV28, the J call TRBJ1-1; no clear D gene. With 3 bases removed from V and 0 bases from J, the gap between germline ends came to 14 bases. Germline CDR1 and CDR2: MDHEN and SYDVKM. The CDR3 is 16 amino acids. CDR3 in amino acids: CASSFNPNIMNTEAFF. DNA for the CDR3: TGTGCCAGCAGTTTTAATCCGAATATCATGAACACTGAAGCTTTCTTT.